Listed below are T cell receptor beta chains from one sample, sequenced in a study of OX40 agonist ivuxolimab in advanced cancers. Here immunoSEQ multiplex PCR was the method, and the copy in TCRdb shows in-frame clones only, minus some. The sample records under 90,000 clones, about 92% being singletons. Sample: CD4+ or CD8+ T cells sorted from blood, taken in a trial of the OX40 agonist ivuxolimab. The receptors derive from an adult with an advanced solid tumor such as melanoma, head and neck, liver or kidney cancer. Both conserved end residues are part of each CDR3. A D gene is named only where the DNA matches it firmly. Only some rows state a clone size, as once, few, many or a class for expanded clones.

TRBV27	TRBJ2-7	NA	NA	TGTGCCAGCAGTTTTGTCAGGGGTTACGAGCAGTACTTC	CASSFVRGYEQYF
TRBV2	TRBJ1-1	NA	NA	TGTGCCAGCAGTGAAGGGGGGGCAGGGACGGCTGAAGCTTTCTTT	CASSEGGAGTAEAFF
TRBV28	TRBJ2-1	NA	NA	TGTGCCAGCAGCTTCGGACTGGGGGCCGGGGGTGAGCAGTTCTTC	CASSFGLGAGGEQFF
TRBV4-2	TRBJ2-3	NA	NA	TGTGCCAGCAGCCAGGCCCTAGGAGGGACAGATACGCAGTATTTT	CASSQALGGTDTQYF
TRBV4-1	TRBJ1-1	NA	NA	TGCGCCAGCAGCCAAGAGTTTCGGGAACTGAACACTGAAGCTTTCTTT	CASSQEFRELNTEAFF
TRBV6-1	TRBJ1-3	NA	once	TGTGCCAGCAGGGTACAGGGTGGAAACACCATATATTTT	CASRVQGGNTIYF
TRBV6-5	TRBJ2-2	NA	NA	TGTGCCAGCAGTTACCCCGGGGAGCTGTTTTTT	CASSYPGELFF
TRBV28	TRBJ1-2	TRBD1	few	TGTGCCAGCAGGGTCGAAACAGGGGGTCATGGCTACACCTTC	CASRVETGGHGYTF
TRBV27	TRBJ2-5	TRBD1	NA	TGTGCCAGCAGTACGCAGACAGGGGGGGGAAAGACCCAGTACTTC	CASSTQTGGGKTQYF
TRBV6-7	TRBJ2-7	NA	NA	TGTGCCAGCAGTTACCGCGCGGGGCGGCCCTACGAGCAGTACTTC	CASSYRAGRPYEQYF
TRBV15	TRBJ1-2	NA	once	TGTGCCACCAGCAGTGGAGAGGGCAGGGGAGACTATGGCTACACCTTC	CATSSGEGRGDYGYTF
TRBV6-5	TRBJ2-1	NA	NA	TGTGCCAGCAGTAGGCCTACAGTGGCCAATGAGCAGTTCTTC	CASSRPTVANEQFF
TRBV7-3	TRBJ2-3	NA	NA	TGTGCCAGCAGCCCTCAGGCGGCGAGAACCCATACGCAGTATTTT	CASSPQAARTHTQYF